The 21 T cell receptor beta chains listed next were all sequenced from one sample in a study of human thymus T cells. Produced via immunoSEQ multiplex PCR; TCRdb's table is partial and in-frame only. The data show 86,000 or so clones, just over 95% seen once. Thymus was obtained from resections taken during corrective heart surgery. The source material was thymus tissue. The receptors shown here come from a boy in the first two years of life with a congenital heart defect but otherwise immunologically healthy.

The CDR3 protein is CASSLGLRTSPSHPNEQFF. In DNA form, the CDR3 reads TGTGCCAGCAGCTTAGGGCTGCGGACTAGCCCCTCTCACCCCAATGAGCAGTTCTTC. This chain links TRBV7-9 with TRBJ2-1, with 8 bases fitting TRBD2. Germline V lookup: CDR1 SEHNR, CDR2 FQNEAQ (reference sequence). The CDR3 totals 19 residues. With 1 base clipped from V and 6 bases from J, the junction kept 17 bases outside the gene matches.

This chain joins TRBV5-6 and TRBJ1-1; a weak D match, TRBD1 (5 bases). The CDR3 extends over 15 amino acids. Germline values: CDR1 SGHDT, CDR2 YYEEEE. Trimming stripped 4 bases from V and 4 bases from J, with 17 bases between. CDR3 sequence (DNA): TGTGCCAGCAGCCCGCCGGCGGTCAGGGTCACTGAAGCTTTCTTT. As protein: CASSPPAVRVTEAFF.

This rearrangement joins TRBV5-4 to TRBJ1-2; 10 bases are a match to TRBD1. Per the germline V gene, CDR1 is SGHNT and CDR2 is YYREEE (reference sequence). V gave up 3 bases and J gave up 9 bases; unmatched junction bases: 2. The CDR3 runs 12 residues. CDR3 in amino acids: CASSWDRGSYTF. The DNA of the CDR3 is TGTGCCAGCAGCTGGGACAGGGGTAGCTACACCTTC.

V is TRBV19 and J is TRBJ1-4; D gene uncertain. Trimming shortened V by 4 bases and J by 11 bases, and 17 bases separated the two germline ends. The CDR3 loop spans 14 amino acids. Germline V gene data show CDR1 as LNHDA and CDR2 as SQIVND (reference sequence). CDR3 DNA: TGTGCCAGTAGTACCGACAACGAATGTGATAAACTGTTTTTT. Translation: CASSTDNECDKLFF.

The chain carries TRBV6-1 and TRBJ2-7; TRBD1 aligns across 9 bases. The CDR3 runs to 13 residues. The V and J ends lost 7 bases and 5 bases, in that order; junction bases with no gene match: 6. The germline V gene has CDR1 MNHNS and CDR2 SASEGT. The DNA of the CDR3 is TGTGCCAGCACAGGGACAGGGTCACACGAGCAGTACTTC. This codes for CASTGTGSHEQYF.

The rearrangement links TRBV6-4 to TRBJ2-1; D is ambiguous. With 5 bases removed from V and 0 bases from J, the gap between germline ends came to 5 bases. Germline values: CDR1 MRHNA, CDR2 SNTAGT. This CDR3 comprises 13 residues. CDR3 in amino acids: CASSKSSYNEQFF. The DNA of the CDR3 is TGTGCCAGCAGTAAAAGCTCCTACAATGAGCAGTTCTTC.

This sequence joins TRBV5-1 and TRBJ2-1; 10 nucleotides match TRBD2. V lost 0 bases, J lost 0 bases, and 9 bases stayed unmatched. CDR1 and CDR2 (germline): SGHRS, YFSETQ. CDR3 length: 19 residues. CDR3 DNA sequence: TGCGCCAGCAGCTTGGGCCTAGCGGGGGCGCGTAGCTCCTACAATGAGCAGTTCTTC. It codes for CASSLGLAGARSSYNEQFF.

This chain connects TRBV4-1 to TRBJ2-7; 7 nucleotides align to TRBD2. V shed 4 bases, J shed 3 bases, and the junction held 9 bases outside the gene matches. The germline CDR1 and CDR2 sequences are MGHRA and YSYEKL. The CDR3 covers 15 residues. The CDR3 bases are TGCGCCAGCAGCCCCCCCCTGGCGGGGGTCTACGAGCAGTACTTC. This gives the protein CASSPPLAGVYEQYF.

This chain links TRBV18 with TRBJ2-1; TRBD2 agrees at 11 bases. The junction had 10 bases not matched to a gene; V was cut back by 3 bases and J by 0 bases. Looked up from germline, CDR1 is KGHSH and CDR2 is LQKENI. This CDR3 contains 19 residues. The CDR3 nucleotides are TGTGCCAGCTCACCTCGCGGGACTAGCGGTTATAGCTCCTACAATGAGCAGTTCTTC. Translating it yields CASSPRGTSGYSSYNEQFF.

This chain joins TRBV5-1 and TRBJ2-1, with D possibly matching TRBD1 (6 bases). Trimming removed 4 bases at V and 0 bases at J, with 11 bases between. The germline gives CDR1 SGHRS, CDR2 YFSETQ. CDR3 length: 15 residues. The CDR3 DNA sequence: TGCGCCAGCAGCCCAACGGGACACTCCTACAATGAGCAGTTCTTC. As protein: CASSPTGHSYNEQFF.

This sequence joins TRBV27 and TRBJ1-1, with no clear D. V shed 2 bases and J shed 2 bases, with 6 bases lying between them. CDR1 is MNHEY and CDR2 is SMNVEV in the germline V gene (reference sequence). The CDR3 totals 13 residues. The CDR3 DNA follows: TGTGCCAGCAGTTTAATTGGCAACACTGAAGCTTTCTTT. Translation: CASSLIGNTEAFF.

The DNA for the CDR3 is TGTGCCAGCAGCTTAGCGCTCGGCAGGTTAGACATTCAGTACTTC. It codes for CASSLALGRLDIQYF. This rearrangement joins TRBV7-2 to TRBJ2-4; no reliable D call. Deletions cut 0 bases from V and 8 bases from J, with 14 bases between. The CDR3 contains 15 residues. Germline CDR1 and CDR2: SGHTA and FQGNSA.

The chain combines TRBV27 with TRBJ1-4; 7 positions agree with TRBD1. Trimming took 6 bases from V and 2 from J; bases not matched to a gene: 3. CDR1 MNHEY and CDR2 SMNVEV come from the germline V gene (reference sequence). The CDR3 sequence is 14 residues long. CDR3 amino acids: CASSAGQTNEKLFF. The CDR3 DNA reads as TGTGCCAGCAGCGCGGGACAGACTAATGAAAAACTGTTTTTT. The whole variable domain, remainder taken from reference TRBV27 and TRBJ1-4, is EAQVTQNPRYLITVTGKKLTVTCSQNMNHEYMSWYRQDPGLGLRQIYYSMNVEVTDKGDVPEGYKVSRKEKRNFPLILESPSPNQTSLYFCASSAGQTNEKLFFGSGTQLSVL.

V gene TRBV5-8 combines with J gene TRBJ1-2; TRBD1 aligns across 8 bases. The germline gives CDR1 SGHTS, CDR2 YDEGEE. The CDR3 is made up of 14 amino acids. V trimming: 2 bases; J trimming: 14 bases; junction bases outside the gene matches: 14. The CDR3, as DNA: TGTGCCAGCAGCTTAGGGAGGACAGGGCCGACCCAGACCTTC. Its translation: CASSLGRTGPTQTF.

V and J are TRBV4-2 and TRBJ2-1; perhaps TRBD2 as D (6 bases). Trimming removed 1 base from V and 7 bases from J, with 17 bases in between. This CDR3 comprises 16 residues. Per germline, CDR1 LGHNA and CDR2 YNFKEQ. CDR3 in amino acids: CASSQVTGESVNEQFF. CDR3 sequence (DNA): TGTGCCAGCAGCCAAGTAACGGGAGAAAGCGTGAATGAGCAGTTCTTC.

The J gene is TRBJ1-5, the V gene TRBV19; 7 nucleotides align to TRBD1. The V gene end was trimmed by 6 bases and the J gene end by 2 bases; junction bases not matched to a gene: 10. The CDR3 runs 16 residues. Germline CDR1 LNHDA, CDR2 SQIVND (reference sequence). CDR3 sequence: CASSMTGSRGNQPQHF. CDR3 DNA sequence: TGTGCCAGTAGCATGACAGGGAGTCGGGGCAATCAGCCCCAGCATTTT. Based on the CDR3 plus reference TRBV19 and TRBJ1-5, the full variable domain is DGGITQSPKYLFRKEGQNVTLSCEQNLNHDAMYWYRQDPGQGLRLIYYSQIVNDFQKGDIAEGYSVSREKKESFPLTVTSAQKNPTAFYLCASSMTGSRGNQPQHFGDGTRLSIL.

J is TRBJ1-1 and V is TRBV6-5, with a weak D call TRBD1 (5 bases). The V gene lost 5 bases and the J gene lost 0 bases, with 10 bases spanning the gap. The CDR3 runs 14 residues. Germline V gene data show CDR1 as MNHEY and CDR2 as SVGAGI. The CDR3, as DNA: TGTGCCAGCAGTCCGGGACCGATGAACACTGAAGCTTTCTTT. It is translated as CASSPGPMNTEAFF.

This clone was seen only once. The chain recombines TRBV27 with TRBJ2-3; possible D gene TRBD1, 6 bases. Germline CDR1 reads MNHEY; CDR2 reads SMNVEV (reference sequence). Between the trimmed V and J ends, which lost 0 bases and 2 bases, there was a span of 18 bases. CDR3 length: 18 residues. DNA of the CDR3: TGTGCCAGCAGTTTATCGGGGGCGCCTAATTCCCTCACAGATACGCAGTATTTT. This sequence encodes CASSLSGAPNSLTDTQYF.

The rearrangement joins TRBV5-1 to TRBJ1-1; perhaps TRBD1 as D (6 bases). The CDR3 contains 15 residues. Germline CDR1 and CDR2: SGHRS and YFSETQ. V lost 4 bases and J lost 2, with 15 bases in between. The CDR3 bases are TGCGCCAGCAGCCCCCCCCGGACAGATAACACTGAAGCTTTCTTT. It codes for CASSPPRTDNTEAFF.

The J gene is TRBJ2-4, the V gene TRBV9, with D perhaps given as TRBD1 or TRBD2 (5 bases each). V was pared by 4 bases and J by 4 bases, with 21 bases between. Germline CDR1 SGDLS, CDR2 YYNGEE. This CDR3 comprises 17 residues. The CDR3 region is CASSPQFSGTLKNIQYF. The CDR3 DNA follows: TGTGCCAGCAGCCCGCAATTCTCCGGGACCTTAAAAAACATTCAGTACTTC.

This sequence joins TRBV4-2 and TRBJ2-3; D unresolved. Trimming left V 1 base short and J 3 bases short, with 14 bases between. The CDR3 totals 16 residues. Germline V gene data show CDR1 as LGHNA and CDR2 as YNFKEQ. CDR3 sequence: CASSQVIMLRTDTQYF. As DNA, the CDR3 is TGTGCCAGCAGCCAAGTGATAATGTTAAGGACAGATACGCAGTATTTT.